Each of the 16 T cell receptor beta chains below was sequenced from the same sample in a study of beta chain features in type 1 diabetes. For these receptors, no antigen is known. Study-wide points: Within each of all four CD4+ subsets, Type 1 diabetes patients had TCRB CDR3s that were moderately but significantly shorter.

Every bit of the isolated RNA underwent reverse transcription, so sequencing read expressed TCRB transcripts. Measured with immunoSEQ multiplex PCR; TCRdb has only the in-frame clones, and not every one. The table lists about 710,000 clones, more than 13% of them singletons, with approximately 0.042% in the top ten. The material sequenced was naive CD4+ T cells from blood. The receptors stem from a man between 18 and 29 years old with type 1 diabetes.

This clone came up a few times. CDR3 protein: CASSGTEDNSPLHF. DNA of the CDR3: TGTGCCAGCAGCGGGACGGAGGATAATTCACCCCTCCACTTT. The chain links TRBV27 to TRBJ1-6; maybe TRBD1 (5 bases). This CDR3 is 14 amino acids long. Trimming shortened V by 6 bases and J by 5 bases, and 11 bases separated the two germline ends. In germline, CDR1 is MNHEY, CDR2 SMNVEV (reference sequence).

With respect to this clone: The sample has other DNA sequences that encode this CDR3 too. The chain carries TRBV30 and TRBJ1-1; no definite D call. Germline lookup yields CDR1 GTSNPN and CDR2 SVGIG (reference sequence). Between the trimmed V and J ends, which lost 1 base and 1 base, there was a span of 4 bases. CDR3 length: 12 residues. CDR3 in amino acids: CAWSAQNTEAFF. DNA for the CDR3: TGTGCCTGGAGTGCACAGAACACTGAAGCTTTCTTT.

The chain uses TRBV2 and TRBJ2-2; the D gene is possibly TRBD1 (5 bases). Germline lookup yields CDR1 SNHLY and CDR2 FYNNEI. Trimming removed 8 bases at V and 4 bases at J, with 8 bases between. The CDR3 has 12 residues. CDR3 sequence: CASGALTGELFF. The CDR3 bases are TGTGCCAGCGGGGCGCTCACCGGGGAGCTGTTTTTT.

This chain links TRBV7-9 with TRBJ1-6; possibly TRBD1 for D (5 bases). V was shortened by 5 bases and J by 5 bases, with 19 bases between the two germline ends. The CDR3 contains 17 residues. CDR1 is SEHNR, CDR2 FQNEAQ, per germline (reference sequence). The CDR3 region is CASSAGLGTQDNSPLHF. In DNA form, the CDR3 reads TGTGCCAGCAGCGCAGGTTTGGGGACGCAAGATAATTCACCCCTCCACTTT. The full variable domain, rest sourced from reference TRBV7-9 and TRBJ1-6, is DTGVSQNPRHKITKRGQNVTFRCDPISEHNRLYWYRQTLGQGPEFLTYFQNEAQLEKSRLLSDRFSAERPKGSFSTLEIQRTEQGDSAMYLCASSAGLGTQDNSPLHFGNGTRLTVT.

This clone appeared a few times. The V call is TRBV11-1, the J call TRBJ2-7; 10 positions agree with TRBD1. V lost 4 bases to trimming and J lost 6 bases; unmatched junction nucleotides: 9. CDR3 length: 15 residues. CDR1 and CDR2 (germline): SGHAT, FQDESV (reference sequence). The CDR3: CASSWDRGGIGEQYF. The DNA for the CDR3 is TGTGCCAGCAGCTGGGACAGGGGAGGTATTGGCGAGCAGTACTTC.

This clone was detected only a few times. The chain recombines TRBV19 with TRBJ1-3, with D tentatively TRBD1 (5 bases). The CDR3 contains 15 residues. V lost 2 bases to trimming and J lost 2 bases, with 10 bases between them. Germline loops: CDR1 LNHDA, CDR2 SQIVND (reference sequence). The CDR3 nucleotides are TGTGCCAGTAGTATACCGGGACTCACTGGAAACACCATATATTTT. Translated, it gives CASSIPGLTGNTIYF.

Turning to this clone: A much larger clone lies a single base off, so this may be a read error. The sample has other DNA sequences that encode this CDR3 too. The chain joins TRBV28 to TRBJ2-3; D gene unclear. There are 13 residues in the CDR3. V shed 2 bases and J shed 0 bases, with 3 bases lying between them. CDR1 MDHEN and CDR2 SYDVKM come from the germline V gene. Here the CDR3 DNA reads TGTGCCAGCAGTTTAGGCAGCACAGATACGCAGTATTTT. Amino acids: CASSLGSTDTQYF.

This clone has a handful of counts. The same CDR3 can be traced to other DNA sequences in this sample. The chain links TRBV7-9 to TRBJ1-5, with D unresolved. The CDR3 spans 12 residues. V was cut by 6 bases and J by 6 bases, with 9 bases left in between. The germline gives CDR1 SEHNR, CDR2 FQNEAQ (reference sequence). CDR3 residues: CASSSPPQPQHF. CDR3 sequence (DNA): TGTGCCAGCAGTTCTCCCCCTCAGCCCCAGCATTTT.

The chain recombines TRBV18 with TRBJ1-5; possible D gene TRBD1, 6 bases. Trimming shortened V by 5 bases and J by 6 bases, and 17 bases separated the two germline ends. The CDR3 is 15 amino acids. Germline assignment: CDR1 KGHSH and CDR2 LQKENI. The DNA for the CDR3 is TGTGCCAGCTCAGTCAGCGGACAGATAAGTCAGCCCCAGCATTTT. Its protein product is CASSVSGQISQPQHF.

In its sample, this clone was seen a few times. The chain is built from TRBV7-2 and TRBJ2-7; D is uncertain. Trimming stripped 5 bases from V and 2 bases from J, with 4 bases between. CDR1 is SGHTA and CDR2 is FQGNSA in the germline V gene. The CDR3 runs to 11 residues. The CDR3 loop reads CASSGAYEQYF. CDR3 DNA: TGTGCCAGCAGCGGAGCCTACGAGCAGTACTTC.

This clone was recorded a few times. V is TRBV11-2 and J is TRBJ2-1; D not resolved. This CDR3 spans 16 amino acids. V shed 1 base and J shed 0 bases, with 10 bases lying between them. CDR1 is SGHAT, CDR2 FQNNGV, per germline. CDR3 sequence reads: CASSLVVVSSYNEQFF. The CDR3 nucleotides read TGTGCCAGCAGCTTAGTAGTAGTGTCCTCCTACAATGAGCAGTTCTTC. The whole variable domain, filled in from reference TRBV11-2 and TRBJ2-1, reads EAGVAQSPRYKIIEKRQSVAFWCNPISGHATLYWYQQILGQGPKLLIQFQNNGVVDDSQLPKDRFSAERLKGVDSTLKIQPAKLEDSAVYLCASSLVVVSSYNEQFFGPGTRLTVL.

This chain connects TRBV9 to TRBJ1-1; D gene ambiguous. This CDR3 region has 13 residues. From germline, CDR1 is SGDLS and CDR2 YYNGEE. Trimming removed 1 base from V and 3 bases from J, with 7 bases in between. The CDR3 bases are TGTGCCAGCAGCGTAAGGGTGGACACTGAAGCTTTCTTT. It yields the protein CASSVRVDTEAFF.

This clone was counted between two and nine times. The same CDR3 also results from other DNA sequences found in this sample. CDR3 DNA sequence: TGCGCCAGCAGCTTCGACAGAGATGGCTACACCTTC. Its translation: CASSFDRDGYTF. V and J are TRBV5-1 and TRBJ1-2; perhaps TRBD1 as D (5 bases). The CDR3 is 12 residues long. Deletions cut 2 bases from V and 6 bases from J, with 8 bases between. Germline V gene lookup returns CDR1 SGHRS and CDR2 YFSETQ. The full variable domain, with the rest looked up from reference TRBV5-1 and TRBJ1-2, is KAGVTQTPRYLIKTRGQQVTLSCSPISGHRSVSWYQQTPGQGLQFLFEYFSETQRNKGNFPGRFSGRQFSNSRSEMNVSTLELGDSALYLCASSFDRDGYTFGSGTRLTVV.

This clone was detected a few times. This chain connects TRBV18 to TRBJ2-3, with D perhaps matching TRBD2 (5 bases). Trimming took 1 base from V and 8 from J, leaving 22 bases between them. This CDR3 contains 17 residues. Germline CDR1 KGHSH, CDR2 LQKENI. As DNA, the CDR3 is TGTGCCAGCTCACCACTGGGCAGTTTATCAGCGGACGGTACGCAGTATTTT. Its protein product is CASSPLGSLSADGTQYF.

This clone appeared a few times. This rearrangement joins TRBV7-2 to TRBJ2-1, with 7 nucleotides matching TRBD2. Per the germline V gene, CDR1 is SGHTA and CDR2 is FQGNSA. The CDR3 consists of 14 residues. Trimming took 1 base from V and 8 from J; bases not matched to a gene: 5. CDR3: CASSLGGSIYEQFF. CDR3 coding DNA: TGTGCCAGCAGCTTAGGCGGGAGTATCTATGAGCAGTTCTTC.

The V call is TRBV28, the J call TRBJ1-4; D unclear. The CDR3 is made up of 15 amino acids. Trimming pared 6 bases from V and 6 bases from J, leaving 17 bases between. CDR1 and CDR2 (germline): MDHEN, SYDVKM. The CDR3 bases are TGTGCCAGCAGCTACTTGGATCGAGAGGATGAAAAACTGTTTTTT. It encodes CASSYLDREDEKLFF.